This T cell receptor beta chain is from a study of cytomegalovirus exposure and HLA in healthy donors. Overall study results and limits: For most subjects, TCR beta sequences were reported to predict HLA-A and HLA-B alleles with accuracy.

The study ran its PCR with 60 Vbeta and 13 Jbeta primers. Sequencing was performed with immunoSEQ multiplex PCR; in TCRdb, only in-frame clones are kept and a portion is missing. The table includes 150,000 to 200,000 clones, about four fifths detected once. The V and J ends lost 5 bases and 1 base respectively, with 14 bases between them. CDR1 and CDR2 (germline): LNHDA, SQIVND (reference sequence). The CDR3 is 15 residues long. In this sample, this clone turned up a few times. Antigen: not known. The chain recombines TRBV19 with TRBJ1-1; TRBD1 might be the D (6 bases). The sample was PBMCs. The receptor was derived from a girl aged 10 to 17 in good health and CMV-seropositive. The CDR3 nucleotides are TGTGCCAGTAGTCGTCAGGGGCGCCCGAACACTGAAGCTTTCTTT. This encodes CASSRQGRPNTEAFF. The full variable domain, with the rest looked up from reference TRBV19 and TRBJ1-1, is DGGITQSPKYLFRKEGQNVTLSCEQNLNHDAMYWYRQDPGQGLRLIYYSQIVNDFQKGDIAEGYSVSREKKESFPLTVTSAQKNPTAFYLCASSRQGRPNTEAFFGQGTRLTVV.